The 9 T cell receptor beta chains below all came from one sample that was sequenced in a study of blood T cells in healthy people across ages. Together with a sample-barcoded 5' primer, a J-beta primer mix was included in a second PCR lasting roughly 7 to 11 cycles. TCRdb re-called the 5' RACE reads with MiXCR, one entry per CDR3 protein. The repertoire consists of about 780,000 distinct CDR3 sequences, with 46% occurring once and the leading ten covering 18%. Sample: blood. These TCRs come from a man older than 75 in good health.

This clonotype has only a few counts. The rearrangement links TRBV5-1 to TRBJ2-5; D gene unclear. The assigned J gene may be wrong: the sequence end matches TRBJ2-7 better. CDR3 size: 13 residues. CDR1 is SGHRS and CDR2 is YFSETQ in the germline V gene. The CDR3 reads CASSLVGSDEQYF. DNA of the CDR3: TGCGCCAGCAGCTTGGTCGGATCGGACGAGCAGTACTTC.

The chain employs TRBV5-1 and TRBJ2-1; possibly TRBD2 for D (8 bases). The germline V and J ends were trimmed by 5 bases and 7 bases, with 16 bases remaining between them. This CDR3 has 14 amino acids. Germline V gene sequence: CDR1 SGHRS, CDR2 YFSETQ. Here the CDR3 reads CASRPGGDSNEQFF. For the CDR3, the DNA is TGCGCCAGCAGGCCCGGGGGGGACAGTAATGAGCAGTTCTTC.

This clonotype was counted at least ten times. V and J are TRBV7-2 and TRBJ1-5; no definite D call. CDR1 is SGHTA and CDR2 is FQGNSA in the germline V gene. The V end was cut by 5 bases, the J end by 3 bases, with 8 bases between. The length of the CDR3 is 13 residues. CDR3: CASSKDVNQPQHF. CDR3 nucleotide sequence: TGTGCCAGCAGCAAGGACGTCAATCAGCCCCAGCATTTT.

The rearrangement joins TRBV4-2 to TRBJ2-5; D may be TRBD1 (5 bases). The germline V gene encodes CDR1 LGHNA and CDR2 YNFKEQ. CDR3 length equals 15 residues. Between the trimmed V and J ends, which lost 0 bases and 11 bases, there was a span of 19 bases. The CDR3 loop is CASSQDGRVRAEQYF. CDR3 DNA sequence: TGTGCCAGCAGCCAAGATGGGCGCGTCAGGGCTGAGCAGTACTTC.

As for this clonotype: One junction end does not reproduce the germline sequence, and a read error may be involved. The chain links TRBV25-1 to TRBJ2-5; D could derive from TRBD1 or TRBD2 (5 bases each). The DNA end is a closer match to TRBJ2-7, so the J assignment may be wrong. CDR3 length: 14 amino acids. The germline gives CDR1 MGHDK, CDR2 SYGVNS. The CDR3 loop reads CAGSESVREYEQYF. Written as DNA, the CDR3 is TGTGCCGGCAGTGAATCGGTCAGGGAGTACGAGCAGTACTTC.

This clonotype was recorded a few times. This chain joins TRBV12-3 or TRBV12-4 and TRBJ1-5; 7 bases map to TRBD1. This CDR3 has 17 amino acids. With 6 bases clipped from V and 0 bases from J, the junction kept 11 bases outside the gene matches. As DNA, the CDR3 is TGTGCCAGCAGCCGTACTACCGGGACAGTTAGCAATCAGCCCCAGCATTTT. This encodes CASSRTTGTVSNQPQHF.

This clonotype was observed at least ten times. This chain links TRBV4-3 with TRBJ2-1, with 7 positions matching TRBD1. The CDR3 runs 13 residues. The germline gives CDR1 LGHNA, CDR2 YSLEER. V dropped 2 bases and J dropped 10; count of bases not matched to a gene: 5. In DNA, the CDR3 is TGCGCCAGCAGCCAAAACAGGGGCGGGGAGCAGTTCTTC. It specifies CASSQNRGGEQFF.

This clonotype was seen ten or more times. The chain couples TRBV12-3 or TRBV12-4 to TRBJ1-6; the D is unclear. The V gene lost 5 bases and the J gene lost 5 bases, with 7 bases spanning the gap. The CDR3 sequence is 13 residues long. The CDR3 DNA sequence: TGTGCCAGCAGTGCCGGGGATAATTCACCCCTCCACTTT. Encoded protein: CASSAGDNSPLHF.

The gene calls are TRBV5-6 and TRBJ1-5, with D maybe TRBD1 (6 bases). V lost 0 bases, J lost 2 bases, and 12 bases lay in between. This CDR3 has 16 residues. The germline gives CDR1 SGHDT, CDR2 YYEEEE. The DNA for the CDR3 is TGTGCCAGCAGCTTGGGGGGGGGCCTTGGCAATCAGCCCCAGCATTTT. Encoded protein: CASSLGGGLGNQPQHF.